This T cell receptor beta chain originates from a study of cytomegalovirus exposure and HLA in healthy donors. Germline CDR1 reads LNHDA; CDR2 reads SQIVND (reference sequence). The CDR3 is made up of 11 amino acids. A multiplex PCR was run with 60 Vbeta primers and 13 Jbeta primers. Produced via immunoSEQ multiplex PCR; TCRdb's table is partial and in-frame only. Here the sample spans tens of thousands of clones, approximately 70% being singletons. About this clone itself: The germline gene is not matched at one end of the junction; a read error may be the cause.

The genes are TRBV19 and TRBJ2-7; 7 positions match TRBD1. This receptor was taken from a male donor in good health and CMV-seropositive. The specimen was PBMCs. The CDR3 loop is CTSGQVHEQYF. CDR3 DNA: TGTACCAGTGGACAGGTGCACGAGCAGTACTTC.